This T cell receptor beta chain was recorded in a study of T cells in Graves' hyperthyroidism and ophthalmopathy. Study-level points and caveats: The authors' 13 V-J model separated ophthalmopathy from stable hyperthyroidism.

Concerning this clonotype: The antigen remains undetermined.

Trimming left V 3 bases short and J 1 base short, with 13 bases between. This CDR3 has 15 amino acids. Germline V lookup: CDR1 LGHDT, CDR2 YNNKEL (reference sequence). The TCR beta CDR3 regions underwent amplification using RNA transcripts as the source. The HTBI set primed first-round TCR CDR3 RT-PCR. TCRdb re-called the multiplex PCR reads through MiXCR, storing one row per CDR3 protein. The sample records approximately 350,000 distinct CDR3 sequences, around 15% being singletons. The V and J genes are TRBV3-1 and TRBJ2-7; D gene unclear. The receptor comes from a woman in her fifties or sixties with Graves' ophthalmopathy. The sequencing sample was made of blood. In DNA, the CDR3 is TGTGCCAGCAGCCAGGAGACGTCCACTTCCTACGAGCAGTACTTC. This gives the protein CASSQETSTSYEQYF.